This T cell receptor (beta chain) was observed in a study of T cells in Graves' hyperthyroidism and ophthalmopathy (dated by TCRdb to about 2019). Broadly, across the study: Peripheral blood samples were taken at initial diagnosis, before any treatment was given. To identify distinguishing TCR V-J signatures, a discovery cohort of 100 patients was used, comprising fewer than 45 with Graves' ophthalmopathy and about 59 with stable Graves' hyperthyroidism. An independent validation cohort of about 19 hyperthyroidism patients and about 15 patients who later progressed to ophthalmopathy tested prospective prediction of ophthalmopathy. The approximately 98 discovery patients were randomly divided into training and test sets at a 7:3 ratio. Thyroid tissue and blood T-cell repertoires from roughly 6 Graves' hyperthyroidism patients were also compared in the study. Once sampling was done, hyperthyroidism patients were given methimazole at a starting dose of 30 mg daily, whereas ophthalmopathy patients were given high-dose intravenous methylprednisolone. According to the paper, TCR Vbeta CDR3 sequencing was carried out on roughly 130 peripheral blood samples, which came from about 45 ophthalmopathy, 70 to 80 hyperthyroidism and about 17 progressor patients. General conclusions and limits of the study: Blood samples also contained most of the expanded thyroid clonotypes (frequency above 0.001), which suggests that blood repertoires may reflect thyroid immune responses. A 13 V-J signature model separated ophthalmopathy from stable hyperthyroidism, with approximately 87% sensitivity and approximately 81% specificity in cross-validation and 80%/75% in testing. In validation, the model predicted progression to ophthalmopathy a median of about 6.8 months before onset, with about 71% sensitivity and 72.22% specificity. No statistical method was used to set the sample size in advance, and investigators knew the group allocation.

This clonotype appeared many times. Its specific antigen is unknown. Base qualities were left out, and no much larger clone turns up one base away. Reading the germline V gene (reference sequence) gives CDR1 GTSNPN and CDR2 SVGIG. V and J lose 0 bases and 6 bases, and a span of 9 bases separates them. The CDR3 runs 13 residues from the cysteine to the phenylalanine. The DNA shown is the 39-base CDR3, in frame from base 1. Stable Graves' hyperthyroidism was defined as no progression to ophthalmopathy during 18 months of follow-up. The hyperthyroidism patients were between 18 and 65 years old and newly diagnosed, with a disease duration of less than 2 months. Exclusion was applied to patients with uncontrolled infections, other autoimmune diseases, pregnancy or lactation. Diagnoses were established on the basis of clinical symptoms, serum thyroxine and TRAb, thyroid ultrasound, and orbital computed tomography. PBMCs were isolated from about 10 ml of fresh peripheral blood by Ficoll-Paque density gradient centrifugation. Total RNA was extracted using Trizol reagent, and RNA quality was assessed on an Agilent 2100 Bioanalyzer.

TCR beta CDR3 regions were amplified from RNA transcripts. A first-round RT-PCR of the TCR CDR3 used the HTBI primer set with the Qiagen OneStep RT-PCR kit. Libraries were constructed in a second round of multiplex PCR, after which size selection and purification were performed. The libraries were sequenced on an Illumina HiSeq2000 using paired-end 100 bp reads. In the paper's pipeline: SOAPnuke was used to process the raw data, with reads discarded if the reads contained adapters or uncalled bases, had a mean Phred below 15, or lacked an exact constant-primer or identifier match. High-quality paired reads were merged with COPE v1.2.5, and unique nucleotide sequences were defined as clonotypes. MiTCR v1.1 was used to align the clonotypes against IMGT TRBV, TRBD and TRBJ reference segments. Only V-J combinations with frequency above 0.0001, covering about 99% of repertoires, were analysed. A TCS score was defined as the ratio of F50 (clonal expansion) to E x V (chaos), with BLOSUM62-based TCRdist applied between CDR3 peptides within each V-J. Welch's t-statistics and random forest reduced around 520 V-J features to some 14, which were used in a naive Bayes classifier (R e1071). The public sequencing data were trimmed at Q25 with fastp and processed into clonotypes with MiXCR by TCRdb, which kept only in-frame beta chains. Identical CDR3 proteins give one entry, which carries the most common genes and DNA. TCRdb, not the original authors, processed these V and J calls. For this sample there are a few hundred thousand distinct CDR3 sequences; 14% to 15% appear just once. About 30% of the sample is in the top ten clones.

The TCR originated in a woman aged 25 to 45 with Graves' hyperthyroidism. The specimen was blood. The rearranged chain carries TRBV30 and TRBJ1-5, with TRBD1 tentatively as D gene (5 bases match). The CDR3 reads as follows: CAWSVQGSQPQHF. The DNA is as follows: TGTGCCTGGAGTGTGCAGGGAAGTCAGCCCCAGCATTTT.